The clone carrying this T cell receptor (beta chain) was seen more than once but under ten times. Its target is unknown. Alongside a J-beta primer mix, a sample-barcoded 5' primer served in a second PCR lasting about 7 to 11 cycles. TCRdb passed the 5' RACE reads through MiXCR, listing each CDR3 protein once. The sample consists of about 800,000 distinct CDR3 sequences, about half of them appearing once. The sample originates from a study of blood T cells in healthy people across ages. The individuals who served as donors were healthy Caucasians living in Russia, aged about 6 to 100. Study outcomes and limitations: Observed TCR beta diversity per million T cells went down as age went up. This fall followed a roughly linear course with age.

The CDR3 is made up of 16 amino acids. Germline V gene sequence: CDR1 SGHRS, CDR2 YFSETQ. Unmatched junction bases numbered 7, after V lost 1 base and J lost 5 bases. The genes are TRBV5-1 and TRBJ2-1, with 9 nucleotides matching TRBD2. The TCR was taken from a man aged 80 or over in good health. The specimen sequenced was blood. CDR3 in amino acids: CASSLRSGSSNNEQFF. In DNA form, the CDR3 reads TGCGCCAGCAGCTTGCGTAGCGGGAGTAGCAACAATGAGCAGTTCTTC. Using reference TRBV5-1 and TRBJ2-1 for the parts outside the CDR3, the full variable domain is KAGVTQTPRYLIKTRGQQVTLSCSPISGHRSVSWYQQTPGQGLQFLFEYFSETQRNKGNFPGRFSGRQFSNSRSEMNVSTLELGDSALYLCASSLRSGSSNNEQFFGPGTRLTVL.